This T cell receptor (beta chain) originates from a study of blood T cell repertoires in COVID-19. Libraries were prepared by immunoSEQ multiplex PCR; TCRdb keeps only in-frame clonotypes and omits some of them. The repertoire holds approximately 180,000 clones, with approximately 92% as singletons. This clone came up once. This receptor was obtained from a woman aged 40 to 55 with acute COVID-19. Sequenced input: PBMCs or T cells enriched from blood (not recorded which).

CDR3 DNA sequence: TGTGCCAGCAGCTTATGGACTAGCGACGAAGAGACCCAGTACTTC. It translates to CASSLWTSDEETQYF. The chain joins TRBV7-8 to TRBJ2-5; 9 nucleotides agree with TRBD2. V lost 2 bases, J lost 3 bases, and 4 bases stayed unmatched. The CDR3 covers 15 residues. CDR1 is SGHVS, CDR2 FQNEAQ, per germline.